This TCR beta chain is drawn from a study of shared clonotypes between healthy human individuals. Sequencing used immunoSEQ multiplex PCR; TCRdb keeps in-frame clones, though not all of them. The data show around 500,000 clones, around four fifths seen once. Healthy HIV-negative adults without recent acute infections or vaccinations served as donors. Genomic DNA from unsorted samples was obtained from 83 million or so PBMCs (per sample). Looked up from germline, CDR1 is SGHDT and CDR2 is YYEEEE. The CDR3 runs 14 residues. Trimming took 2 bases from V and 4 from J; bases not matched to a gene: 5. The chain is built from TRBV5-6 and TRBJ1-1, with TRBD1 matching over 7 bases. Sequencing was done on a sample of PBMCs. The TCR comes from a woman aged 35 to 49 in good health. Some clones in this sample may be carry-over from other donors' samples. The CDR3 loop reads CASSFVRGSTEAFF. The CDR3 coding sequence is TGTGCCAGCAGCTTTGTCAGGGGGAGCACTGAAGCTTTCTTT.